A single sample is the source of the 2 T cell receptor beta chains below, sequenced in a study of cytotoxic CD8 clonotypes in ibrutinib-treated CLL. Sequenced by immunoSEQ multiplex PCR; TCRdb stores in-frame clones only, minus some. The sample records approximately 100,000 clones, 55% to 75% being singletons. Material: PBMCs, obtained after 24 months of ibrutinib treatment. The receptors here all came from a human donor with chronic lymphocytic leukemia.

V is TRBV18 and J is TRBJ1-1; unclear D gene. CDR3 length: 16 residues. Germline V lookup: CDR1 KGHSH, CDR2 LQKENI. V lost 3 bases and J lost 0, with 14 bases in between. DNA for the CDR3: TGTGCCAGCTCACCTTCGGACGGGTTAATGAACACTGAAGCTTTCTTT. Translation gives CASSPSDGLMNTEAFF.

This chain connects TRBV7-8 to TRBJ2-5; 7 bases align to TRBD2. The CDR3 is made up of 13 amino acids. From germline, CDR1 is SGHVS and CDR2 FQNEAQ. The ends lost 5 bases at V and 0 bases at J; junction bases unmatched: 0. The CDR3 sequence: CASSSGDQETQYF. CDR3 coding DNA: TGTGCCAGCAGCAGCGGGGACCAAGAGACCCAGTACTTC.